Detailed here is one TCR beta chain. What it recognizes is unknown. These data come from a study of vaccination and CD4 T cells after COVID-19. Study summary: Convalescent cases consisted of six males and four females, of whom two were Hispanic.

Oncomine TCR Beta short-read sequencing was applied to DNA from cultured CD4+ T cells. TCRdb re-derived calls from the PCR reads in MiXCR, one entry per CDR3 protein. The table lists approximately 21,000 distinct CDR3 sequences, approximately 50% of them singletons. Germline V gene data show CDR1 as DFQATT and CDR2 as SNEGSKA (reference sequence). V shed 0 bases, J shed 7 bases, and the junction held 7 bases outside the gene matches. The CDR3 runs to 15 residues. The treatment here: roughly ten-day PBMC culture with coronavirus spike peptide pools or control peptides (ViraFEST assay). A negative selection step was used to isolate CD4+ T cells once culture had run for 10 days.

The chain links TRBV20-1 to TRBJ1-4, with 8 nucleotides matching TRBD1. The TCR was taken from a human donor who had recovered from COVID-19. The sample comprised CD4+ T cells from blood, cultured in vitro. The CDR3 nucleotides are TGCAGTGCTAGAGATAACTGGACAGGGACTGAAAAACTGTTTTTT. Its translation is CSARDNWTGTEKLFF.